This T cell receptor (beta chain) comes out of a study of blood T cell repertoires in COVID-19. On the study more broadly: PBMCs, B-cell-depleted T cells, or T cells were the source of the cDNA or gDNA that made up the material.

The V end lost 3 bases, the J end lost 6 bases, and 9 bases lay between the germline ends. The CDR3 runs to 14 residues. The germline gives CDR1 LGHDT, CDR2 YNNKEL (reference sequence). This table comes from immunoSEQ multiplex PCR, and its TCRdb copy is limited to in-frame clones, with some not included. The sample comprises 330,000 or so clones, under 95% of which are singletons, and about a fifth rests with the top ten. Study members were between roughly 18 and 100 years old and lived in 20 to 30 US regions. Participants' own reports of clinical history determined their cohort assignment. Sequencing was done on a sample of PBMCs or T cells enriched from blood (not recorded which). This rearrangement joins TRBV3-1 (or the pseudogene TRBV3-2) to TRBJ1-6, with D perhaps matching TRBD1 (5 bases). This TCR was recovered from a woman between 25 and 40 years old who had recovered from COVID-19. CDR3: CASSHDRPNSPLHF. In nucleotides, the CDR3 is TGTGCCAGCAGCCATGACAGACCTAATTCACCCCTCCACTTT.